The next 22 T cell receptor beta chains were all read from a single sample in a study of early T cells in non-severe SARS-CoV-2 infection. Via MiXCR, TCRdb re-called the 5' RACE reads, giving one row per CDR3 protein. The sample has fewer than 65,000 distinct CDR3 sequences; roughly 7.8% are singletons. The sequenced sample was whole blood, obtained at baseline. Every receptor here comes from an adult who was a healthcare worker with PCR-confirmed SARS-CoV-2 infection or an uninfected control (not recorded which).

This clonotype was seen a few times. V usage is TRBV7-8 and J usage is TRBJ2-3, with D perhaps matching TRBD1 (5 bases). The CDR3 covers 16 residues. The ends were cut back, 1 base at V and 3 bases at J, with 14 bases in the middle. Germline CDR1 is SGHVS and CDR2 is FQNEAQ. CDR3 loop: CASSLDYAGRTDTQYF. The CDR3 DNA reads as TGTGCCAGCAGCTTAGATTACGCAGGGCGAACAGATACGCAGTATTTT. Looking up the rest from reference TRBV7-8 and TRBJ2-3 gives the full variable domain: GAGVSQSPRYKVAKRGQDVALRCDPISGHVSLFWYQQALGQGPEFLTYFQNEAQLDKSGLPSDRFFAERPEGSVSTLKIQRTQQEDSAVYLCASSLDYAGRTDTQYFGPGTRLTVL.

This clonotype came up many times. The chain couples TRBV9 to TRBJ2-3, with TRBD2 identical over 8 bases. The CDR3 runs to 17 residues. Germline CDR1 SGDLS, CDR2 YYNGEE. J gave up 0 bases and V 0 bases, and 6 bases lay outside the gene matches. CDR3 nucleotides: TGTGCCAGCAGCGTAGGTATGGCGGGAGGAAGCACAGATACGCAGTATTTT. This codes for CASSVGMAGGSTDTQYF.

This rearrangement joins TRBV27 to TRBJ2-1; a possible D gene is TRBD1 (6 bases). V shed 7 bases and J shed 7 bases, with 11 bases lying between them. Germline V gene data show CDR1 as MNHEY and CDR2 as SMNVEV (reference sequence). This CDR3 contains 12 residues. CDR3 residues: CASMDRVNEQFF. CDR3 DNA sequence: TGTGCCAGCATGGACAGAGTGAATGAGCAGTTCTTC.

This clonotype was counted ten times or more. V gene TRBV28 combines with J gene TRBJ1-1; no firm D call. Between the trimmed V and J ends, which lost 4 bases and 11 bases, there was a span of 20 bases. The CDR3 has 14 residues. Germline values: CDR1 MDHEN, CDR2 SYDVKM. The CDR3, as DNA: TGTGCCAGCAGTTCCCCCAGCGAGACTCTTCAGGCTTTCTTT. This encodes CASSSPSETLQAFF.

CDR3 nucleotides: TGTGCCAGCAGTTACTCGAGTGCTGCGGGGGTTTACAATGAGCAGTTCTTC. Its translation: CASSYSSAAGVYNEQFF. The chain uses TRBV6-6 and TRBJ2-1; 7 bases are shared with TRBD2. The CDR3 length is 17 residues. Germline CDR1 and CDR2: MNHNY and SVGAGI (reference sequence). V dropped 0 bases and J dropped 4; count of bases not matched to a gene: 9.

In its sample, this clonotype was seen a few times. V gene TRBV18 combines with J gene TRBJ2-2; no firm D call. This CDR3 contains 15 residues. Germline V gives CDR1 KGHSH, CDR2 LQKENI. Trimming stripped 3 bases from V and 4 bases from J, with 12 bases between. The CDR3 reads CASSPLGPATGELFF. The CDR3 region has the DNA TGTGCCAGCTCACCCCTAGGGCCGGCCACCGGGGAGCTGTTTTTT.

Worth noting for this clonotype: This CDR3 is missing its conserved last phenylalanine or tryptophan, likely due to a read error. The V and J genes are TRBV6-2 or TRBV6-3 and TRBJ2-1; 12 bases fit TRBD2. Germline CDR1 reads MNHEY; CDR2 reads SVGEGT. V lost 7 bases to trimming and J lost 8 bases; unmatched junction nucleotides: 15. CDR3 length equals 17 residues. The CDR3 DNA follows: TGTGCCAGCACCCAGACTAGCGGGAGACTAGTAGGGGATGAGCAGTTCTCC. It encodes CASTQTSGRLVGDEQFS.

Only a few counts were recorded for this clonotype. This CDR3 is CASRMGQGNEKLFF. CDR3 bases: TGTGCCAGCAGGATGGGTCAGGGAAATGAAAAACTGTTTTTT. The chain combines TRBV12-3 or TRBV12-4 with TRBJ1-4, with TRBD1 as a possible D gene (5 bases). V was clipped by 6 bases and J by 5 bases, with 13 bases between them. This CDR3 is built from 14 residues.

The chain couples TRBV29-1 to TRBJ2-3; D possibly corresponds to TRBD2 (6 bases). Germline lookup yields CDR1 SQVTM and CDR2 ANQGSEA. The germline V and J ends were trimmed by 3 bases and 0 bases, with 13 bases remaining between them. CDR3 length: 15 residues. The CDR3 here is CSVDGAGSSTDTQYF. The CDR3 DNA reads TGCAGCGTTGACGGTGCGGGATCCAGCACAGATACGCAGTATTTT.

This clonotype was seen more than once but under ten times. The rearrangement links TRBV6-1 to TRBJ2-1, with D unresolved. The germline V gene has CDR1 MNHNS and CDR2 SASEGT. The CDR3 spans 14 residues. The V end was cut by 3 bases, the J end by 8 bases, with 14 bases between. The CDR3 sequence: CASSEIGRTDEQFF. The CDR3 DNA follows: TGTGCCAGCAGTGAGATTGGGCGGACCGATGAGCAGTTCTTC.

The chain links TRBV6-6 to TRBJ2-1; 8 nucleotides match TRBD1. Germline V gene sequence: CDR1 MNHNY, CDR2 SVGAGI (reference sequence). The V gene end was trimmed by 1 base and the J gene end by 7 bases; junction bases not matched to a gene: 15. The CDR3 covers 18 residues. The CDR3 spells CASSYLVGPGTGRNEQFF. The CDR3 DNA sequence: TGTGCCAGCAGTTACTTAGTAGGACCTGGGACAGGTCGGAATGAGCAGTTCTTC.

At least ten counts were recorded for this clonotype. The V gene is TRBV4-1, the J gene TRBJ2-1; a possible D gene is TRBD2 (6 bases). V was cut by 6 bases and J by 0 bases, with 15 bases left in between. The CDR3 has 16 residues. Germline V gives CDR1 MGHRA, CDR2 YSYEKL. As DNA, the CDR3 is TGCGCCAGCAGGGCCTCGCTAGCGAGCTCCTACAATGAGCAGTTCTTC. The encoded protein is CASRASLASSYNEQFF.

This clonotype was counted at least ten times. J is TRBJ2-1 and V is TRBV20-1; 9 positions match TRBD2. The CDR3 consists of 14 residues. Germline loops: CDR1 DFQATT, CDR2 SNEGSKA (reference sequence). Losses at the gene ends were 4 bases for V and 2 bases for J; bases not matched to a gene: 3. The CDR3 region is CSATLAGPYNEQFF. Written as DNA, the CDR3 is TGCAGTGCTACTCTAGCGGGACCCTACAATGAGCAGTTCTTC.

The chain employs TRBV7-8 and TRBJ1-4, with 9 bases that match TRBD1. The CDR3 is 16 amino acids. The junction had 6 bases not matched to a gene; V was cut back by 7 bases and J by 0 bases. Germline values: CDR1 SGHVS, CDR2 FQNEAQ. The CDR3 DNA reads TGTGCCAGCAAACAGGGGGCGCCCCCAACTAATGAAAAACTGTTTTTT. The encoded protein is CASKQGAPPTNEKLFF.

This clonotype was observed a handful of times. The gene calls are TRBV28 and TRBJ2-3, with TRBD2 matching over 13 bases. V trimming: 7 bases; J trimming: 6 bases; junction bases outside the gene matches: 19. The CDR3 extends over 19 amino acids. CDR1 is MDHEN, CDR2 SYDVKM, per germline. CDR3 sequence: CASTIRTSGSLVIGDTQYF. The CDR3 bases are TGTGCCAGCACCATCCGGACTAGCGGGAGTTTGGTCATTGGCGATACGCAGTATTTT.

This chain connects TRBV10-3 to TRBJ2-7; 9 positions agree with TRBD2. CDR1 and CDR2 (germline): ENHRY, SYGVKD. The trim removed 2 bases at V and 2 bases at J, leaving 4 bases unmatched. CDR3 length equals 15 residues. The CDR3 DNA reads TGTGCCATCAGTGAGGGTAGCGGGAGCACCTACGAGCAGTACTTC. Its protein is CAISEGSGSTYEQYF.

This clonotype showed up many times. V is TRBV4-3 and J is TRBJ1-2, with D maybe TRBD1 (5 bases). CDR3 length: 14 residues. Trimming took 0 bases from V and 5 from J, leaving 10 bases between them. Germline lookup yields CDR1 LGHNA and CDR2 YSLEER. The DNA for the CDR3 is TGCGCCAGCAGCCAAGATCGACAGCTTTATGGCTACACCTTC. Residues: CASSQDRQLYGYTF.

This clonotype was picked up a small number of times. The chain joins TRBV10-3 to TRBJ1-2; no firm D call. Per the germline V gene, CDR1 is ENHRY and CDR2 is SYGVKD. The CDR3 totals 11 residues. Trimming took 5 bases from V and 4 from J, leaving 5 bases between them. This CDR3 is CAISHGYGYTF. The CDR3 nucleotides read TGTGCCATCAGTCACGGCTATGGCTACACCTTC.

V gene TRBV20-1 combines with J gene TRBJ2-7, with D tentatively TRBD2 (6 bases). Germline V gives CDR1 DFQATT, CDR2 SNEGSKA (reference sequence). The CDR3 consists of 12 residues. Trimming shortened V by 6 bases and J by 9 bases, and 18 bases separated the two germline ends. CDR3 coding DNA: TGCAGTGCGAGCATCCAGGGACTCGGGCAGTACTTC. This translates into CSASIQGLGQYF.

The sample holds many counts of this clonotype. J is TRBJ2-1 and V is TRBV29-1, with TRBD1 matching 11 bases. The V and J ends lost 4 bases and 6 bases, in that order; junction bases with no gene match: 8. Germline V gives CDR1 SQVTM, CDR2 ANQGSEA. The CDR3 is 15 amino acids. The CDR3 nucleotides are TGCAGCGTTGCTGGAGGGACAGGGGGTTCCAATGAGCAGTTCTTC. Its protein is CSVAGGTGGSNEQFF.

In this sample, this clonotype turned up a few times. This rearrangement joins TRBV6-4 to TRBJ1-3, with D uncertain. Germline lookup yields CDR1 MRHNA and CDR2 SNTAGT. This CDR3 comprises 16 residues. The V and J ends lost 4 bases and 0 bases respectively, with 13 bases between them. For the CDR3, the DNA is TGTGCCAGCAGTGGCCCGATTCAATTCTCTGGAAACACCATATATTTT. Translation gives CASSGPIQFSGNTIYF.

The chain combines TRBV20-1 with TRBJ2-3; 10 bases line up with TRBD2. Germline lookup yields CDR1 DFQATT and CDR2 SNEGSKA (reference sequence). This CDR3 has 15 amino acids. Trimming at V came to 2 bases and at J to 2 bases, leaving 4 bases not matched to a gene. This CDR3 is CSARSLAGYTDTQYF. The CDR3 coding sequence is TGCAGTGCTAGATCACTAGCGGGATACACAGATACGCAGTATTTT.